Listed here is a single T cell receptor (beta chain). Antigen specificity is unknown. The data were taken from a study of graft-versus-host responses after intestinal transplantation. Study background: Multivisceral, liver-intestinal, or isolated intestinal transplants were received by the recipients. Anti-thymocyte globulin induction was given to all recipients, followed by tacrolimus and steroids for approximately three years.

The table came from immunoSEQ multiplex PCR; TCRdb's copy has only in-frame clones and leaves some out. The profile shows 40,000 to 60,000 clones, 65% to 85% of them singletons. This specimen was unstimulated CD4+ T cells sorted from spleen or lymph node cells, taken before transplant. The sequence was collected from a human donor who was the organ donor for an intestinal transplant.

The CDR3 reads CASSEAPVWQGANGYTF. CDR3 DNA sequence: TGTGCCAGCAGTGAAGCCCCAGTTTGGCAGGGGGCGAATGGCTACACCTTC. V and J are TRBV6-1 and TRBJ1-2; TRBD1 matches 8 bases. Germline CDR1 and CDR2: MNHNS and SASEGT. Trimming removed 0 bases from V and 6 bases from J; junction bases left unmatched: 12. CDR3 size: 17 residues.